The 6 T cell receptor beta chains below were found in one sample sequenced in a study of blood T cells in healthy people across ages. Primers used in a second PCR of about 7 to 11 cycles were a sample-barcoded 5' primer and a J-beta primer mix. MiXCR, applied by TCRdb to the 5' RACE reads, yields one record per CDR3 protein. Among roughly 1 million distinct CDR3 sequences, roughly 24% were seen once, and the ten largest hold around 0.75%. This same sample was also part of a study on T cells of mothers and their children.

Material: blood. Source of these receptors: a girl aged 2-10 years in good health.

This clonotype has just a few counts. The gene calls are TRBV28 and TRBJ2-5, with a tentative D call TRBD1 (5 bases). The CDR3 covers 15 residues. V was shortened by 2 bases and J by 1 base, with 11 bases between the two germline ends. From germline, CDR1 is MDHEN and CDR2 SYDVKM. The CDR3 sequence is CASSLTQGIQETQYF. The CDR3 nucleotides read TGTGCCAGCAGTTTAACGCAGGGTATCCAAGAGACCCAGTACTTC.

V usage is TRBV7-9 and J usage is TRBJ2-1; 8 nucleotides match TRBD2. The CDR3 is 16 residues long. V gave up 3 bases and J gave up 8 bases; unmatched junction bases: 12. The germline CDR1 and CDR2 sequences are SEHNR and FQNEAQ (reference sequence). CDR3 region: CASSFNPGLGLYEQFF. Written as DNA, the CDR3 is TGTGCCAGCAGCTTCAATCCGGGACTAGGTCTATATGAGCAGTTCTTC.

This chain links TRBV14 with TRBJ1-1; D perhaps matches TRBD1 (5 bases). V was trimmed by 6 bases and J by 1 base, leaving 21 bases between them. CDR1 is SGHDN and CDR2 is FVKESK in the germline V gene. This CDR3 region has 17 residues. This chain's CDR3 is CASSPQDEAYPNTEAFF. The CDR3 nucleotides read TGTGCCAGCAGTCCACAGGATGAGGCCTACCCGAACACTGAAGCTTTCTTT.

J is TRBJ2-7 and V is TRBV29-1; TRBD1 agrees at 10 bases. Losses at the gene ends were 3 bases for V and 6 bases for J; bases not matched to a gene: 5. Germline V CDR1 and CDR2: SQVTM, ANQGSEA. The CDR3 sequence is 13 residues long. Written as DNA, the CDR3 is TGCAGCGTTGAGACCGGGACAGGGGTCGAGCAGTACTTC. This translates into CSVETGTGVEQYF.

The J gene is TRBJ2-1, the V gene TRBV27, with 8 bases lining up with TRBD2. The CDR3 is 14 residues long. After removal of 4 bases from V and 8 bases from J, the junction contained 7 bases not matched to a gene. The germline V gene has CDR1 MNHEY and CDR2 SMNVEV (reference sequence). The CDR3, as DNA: TGTGCCAGCAGTTCCCGACTAGCGCCGCATGAGCAGTTCTTC. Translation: CASSSRLAPHEQFF.

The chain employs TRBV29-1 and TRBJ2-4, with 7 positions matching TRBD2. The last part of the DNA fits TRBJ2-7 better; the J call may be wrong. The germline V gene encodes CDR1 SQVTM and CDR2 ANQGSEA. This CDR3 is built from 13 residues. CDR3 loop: CSVDGLAENEQYF. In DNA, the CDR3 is TGCAGCGTTGACGGGCTAGCGGAAAACGAGCAGTACTTC.